This TCR beta chain was sequenced for a study of OX40 agonist ivuxolimab in advanced cancers. Study summary: The diagnoses of dose-escalation patients were hepatocellular carcinoma, melanoma, renal cell or head and neck cancer.

Germline CDR1 is SGHKS and CDR2 is YYEKEE (reference sequence). The CDR3 consists of 17 residues. Trimming pared 2 bases from V and 1 base from J, leaving 18 bases between. Sequencing was performed with immunoSEQ multiplex PCR; in TCRdb, only in-frame clones are kept and a portion is missing. This sample has tens of thousands of clones, with about 90% found just once. Source: CD4+ or CD8+ T cells sorted from blood, taken in a trial of the OX40 agonist ivuxolimab. The chain is built from TRBV5-5 and TRBJ1-1; D might be TRBD1 (5 bases). The clonotype originates from an adult with an advanced solid tumor such as melanoma, head and neck, liver or kidney cancer. The CDR3: CASSFGALRMGNTEAFF. CDR3 coding DNA: TGTGCCAGCAGCTTTGGGGCTTTGAGAATGGGGAACACTGAAGCTTTCTTT.